The next 5 T cell receptor beta chains were all read from a single sample in a study of long-term antiretroviral therapy in people with HIV. Assay version v3.0 of immunoSEQ was used, and it was run at survey level. Repertoires were generated with immunoSEQ multiplex PCR, while TCRdb's copy carries only in-frame clones and drops some. The top ten hold 10% to 15% of the sample, which has over 25,000 clones, roughly nine tenths seen once. The sample was unsorted PBMCs, taken 1.1 years after starting antiretroviral therapy. The origin of the receptors is a man aged 18 to 29 with HIV.

The CDR3: CSARVGPEAFF. The CDR3, as DNA: TGCAGTGCTAGAGTCGGCCCTGAAGCTTTCTTT. The chain recombines TRBV20-1 with TRBJ1-1; D call uncertain. The CDR3 loop spans 11 amino acids. V was pared by 1 base and J by 6 bases, with 6 bases between. Germline assignment: CDR1 DFQATT and CDR2 SNEGSKA (reference sequence).

The gene calls are TRBV29-1 and TRBJ2-5; the match to TRBD1 covers 10 bases. After removal of 2 bases from V and 2 bases from J, the junction contained 20 bases not matched to a gene. This CDR3 spans 20 amino acids. Germline CDR1 is SQVTM and CDR2 is ANQGSEA. The CDR3 sequence: CSVEPSLYPGQGIGQETQYF. CDR3 in DNA: TGCAGCGTTGAACCTTCCTTGTACCCGGGACAGGGGATCGGTCAAGAGACCCAGTACTTC.

The chain carries TRBV28 and TRBJ1-1; TRBD1 aligns across 8 bases. CDR3 length: 16 residues. CDR1 is MDHEN, CDR2 SYDVKM, per germline. V lost 6 bases, J lost 7 bases, and 16 bases stayed unmatched. CDR3 loop: CASRPGGARVLGEAFF. The CDR3 nucleotides are TGTGCCAGCAGGCCAGGGGGCGCGAGGGTCTTGGGTGAAGCTTTCTTT.

The V call is TRBV7-2, the J call TRBJ1-6; D is ambiguous. V lost 4 bases to trimming and J lost 6 bases, with 22 bases between them. The CDR3 consists of 18 residues. Germline assignment: CDR1 SGHTA and CDR2 FQGNSA. For the CDR3, the DNA is TGTGCCAGCAGCTCCCTTGCAGGTCGGGGTGTGTTTAATTCACCCCTCCACTTT. It yields the protein CASSSLAGRGVFNSPLHF.

The chain links TRBV5-1 to TRBJ1-2; the D gene is possibly TRBD1 (6 bases). Germline CDR1 and CDR2: SGHRS and YFSETQ. V shed 0 bases and J shed 4 bases, with 16 bases lying between them. This CDR3 is built from 16 residues. The CDR3 bases are TGCGCCAGCAGCTTGGCCGTTGGGGGCACGGGCTATGGCTACACCTTC. Its protein is CASSLAVGGTGYGYTF.